Each of the 8 T cell receptor beta chains below was sequenced from the same sample in a study of blood T cell repertoires in COVID-19 (dated by TCRdb to 2018 to 2020). The library relied on the immunoSEQ multiplex PCR assay. In TCRdb, the immuneACCESS table is reduced to in-frame sequences with V and J assigned. These tables do not hold every clone; where another copy was compared, an unresolved V gene accounts for under half, and the others remain unexplained. In all, the sample holds 100,000 or so clones, and approximately 91% of those were seen once. The ten largest clonotypes hold 0.97% of the sample. Sequencing was performed on peripheral blood. The receptors were sampled from a man aged 60 to 69 with acute or convalescent COVID-19.

This chain connects TRBV5-6 to TRBJ1-3; no definite D call. This CDR3 is 14 amino acids long. The germline gives CDR1 SGHDT, CDR2 YYEEEE. The germline V and J ends were trimmed by 0 bases and 4 bases, with 8 bases remaining between them. In DNA, the CDR3 is TGTGCCAGCAGCTTGGTCGGGTCGGGAAACACCATATATTTT. It encodes CASSLVGSGNTIYF.

The V gene is TRBV19, the J gene TRBJ1-3; 11 bases fit TRBD1. V shed 5 bases, J shed 2 bases, and the junction held 5 bases outside the gene matches. CDR3 length: 16 residues. Germline V CDR1 and CDR2: LNHDA, SQIVND (reference sequence). CDR3 bases: TGTGCCAGTAGTCAGAAGGGACAGGGGGCTGGAAACACCATATATTTT. Protein sequence: CASSQKGQGAGNTIYF. Full variable domain (missing parts from reference TRBV19 and TRBJ1-3): DGGITQSPKYLFRKEGQNVTLSCEQNLNHDAMYWYRQDPGQGLRLIYYSQIVNDFQKGDIAEGYSVSREKKESFPLTVTSAQKNPTAFYLCASSQKGQGAGNTIYFGEGSWLTVV.

The chain links TRBV3-1 (or the pseudogene TRBV3-2) to TRBJ2-1, with TRBD2 matching 12 bases. The germline CDR1 and CDR2 sequences are LGHDT and YNNKEL (reference sequence). The length of the CDR3 is 16 residues. J gave up 9 bases and V 3 bases, and 9 bases lay outside the gene matches. CDR3 amino acids: CASSHSRLAGAGEQFF. The CDR3 region has the DNA TGTGCCAGCAGCCACTCCCGACTAGCGGGAGCGGGTGAGCAGTTCTTC.

The chain combines TRBV30 with TRBJ1-3, with D hard to call. The CDR3 loop spans 14 amino acids. Germline V lookup: CDR1 GTSNPN, CDR2 SVGIG (reference sequence). The germline V and J ends were trimmed by 0 bases and 1 base, with 7 bases remaining between them. CDR3 in DNA: TGTGCCTGGAGTGTAAGCTTGTCTGGAAACACCATATATTTT. It specifies CAWSVSLSGNTIYF.

The rearrangement links TRBV6-2 or TRBV6-3 to TRBJ2-1, with 14 nucleotides matching TRBD2. The CDR3 is made up of 16 amino acids. The germline V gene has CDR1 MNHEY and CDR2 SVGEGT. J lost 7 bases, V lost 5 bases, and 7 bases had no gene match. Here the CDR3 DNA reads TGTGCCAGCAGTAGATATGGACTAGCGGGAGGTAATGAGCAGTTCTTC. Its protein is CASSRYGLAGGNEQFF.

The chain employs TRBV14 and TRBJ2-3; possibly TRBD1 for D (6 bases). This CDR3 spans 15 amino acids. V lost 3 bases to trimming and J lost 2 bases, with 12 bases between them. Germline V gene data show CDR1 as SGHDN and CDR2 as FVKESK. Here the CDR3 reads CASSHHRDPTDTQYF. Here the CDR3 DNA reads TGTGCCAGCAGCCATCACAGGGACCCCACAGATACGCAGTATTTT.

The CDR3 DNA reads as TGCGCCAGCAGCTTGTTGTTAGAGGGCGATGAGCAGTTCTTC. Protein sequence: CASSLLLEGDEQFF. The J gene is TRBJ2-1, the V gene TRBV5-1; weak D call: TRBD2 (5 bases). With 1 base removed from V and 8 bases from J, the gap between germline ends came to 13 bases. CDR3 length: 14 residues. The germline CDR1 and CDR2 sequences are SGHRS and YFSETQ.

The chain joins TRBV6-5 to TRBJ2-2, with D maybe TRBD2 (6 bases). This CDR3 spans 13 amino acids. Trimming removed 5 bases at V and 7 bases at J, with 11 bases between. Germline CDR1 is MNHEY and CDR2 is SVGAGI. In DNA form, the CDR3 reads TGTGCCAGCAGTCTGGGACTTAGCGGGGAGCTGTTTTTT. Translated: CASSLGLSGELFF.